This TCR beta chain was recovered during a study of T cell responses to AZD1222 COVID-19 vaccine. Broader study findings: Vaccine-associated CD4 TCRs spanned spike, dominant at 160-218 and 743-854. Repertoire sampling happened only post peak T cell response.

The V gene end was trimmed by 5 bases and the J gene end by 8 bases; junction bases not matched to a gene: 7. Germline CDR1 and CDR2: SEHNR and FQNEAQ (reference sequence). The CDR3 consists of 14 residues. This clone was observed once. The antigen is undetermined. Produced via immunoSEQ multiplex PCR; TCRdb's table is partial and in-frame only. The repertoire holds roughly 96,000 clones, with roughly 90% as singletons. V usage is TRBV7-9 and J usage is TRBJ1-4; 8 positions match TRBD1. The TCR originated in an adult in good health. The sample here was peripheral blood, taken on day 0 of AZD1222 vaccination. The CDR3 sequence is CASSPDRGGEKLFF. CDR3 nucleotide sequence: TGTGCCAGCAGCCCAGACAGGGGAGGAGAAAAACTGTTTTTT.